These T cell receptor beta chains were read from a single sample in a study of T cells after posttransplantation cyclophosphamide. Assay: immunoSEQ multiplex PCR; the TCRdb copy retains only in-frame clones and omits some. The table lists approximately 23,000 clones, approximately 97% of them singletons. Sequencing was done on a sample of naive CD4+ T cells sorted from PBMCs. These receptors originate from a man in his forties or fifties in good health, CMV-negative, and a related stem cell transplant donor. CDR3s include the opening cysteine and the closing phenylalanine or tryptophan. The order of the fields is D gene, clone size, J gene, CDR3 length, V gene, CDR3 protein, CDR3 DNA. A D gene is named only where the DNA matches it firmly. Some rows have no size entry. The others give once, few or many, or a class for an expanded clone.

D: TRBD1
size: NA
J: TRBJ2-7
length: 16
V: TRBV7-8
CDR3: CASSATGALPIYEQYF
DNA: TGTGCCAGCAGCGCGACAGGGGCCCTGCCCATCTACGAGCAGTACTTC

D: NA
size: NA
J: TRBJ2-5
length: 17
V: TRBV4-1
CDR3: CASSHQEDLSSPRTQYF
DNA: TGCGCCAGCAGCCATCAGGAGGACCTATCATCCCCCCGGACCCAGTACTTC

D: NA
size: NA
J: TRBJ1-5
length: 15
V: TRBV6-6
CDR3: CASSYGGAGGQPQHF
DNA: TGTGCCAGCAGTTACGGAGGGGCCGGAGGCCAGCCCCAGCATTTT

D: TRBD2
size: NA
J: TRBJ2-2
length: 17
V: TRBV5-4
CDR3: CASSKGGRGGNTGELFF
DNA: TGTGCCAGCAGCAAGGGAGGGCGGGGCGGGAACACCGGGGAGCTGTTTTTT

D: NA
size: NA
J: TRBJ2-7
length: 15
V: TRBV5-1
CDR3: CASSLSASLGLEQYF
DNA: TGCGCCAGCAGCTTAAGCGCCTCCCTCGGCCTTGAGCAGTACTTC

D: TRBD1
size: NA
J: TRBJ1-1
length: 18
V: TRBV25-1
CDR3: CASSEFPGTAFGNTEAFF
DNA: TGTGCCAGCAGTGAATTCCCCGGGACAGCCTTCGGAAACACTGAAGCTTTCTTT

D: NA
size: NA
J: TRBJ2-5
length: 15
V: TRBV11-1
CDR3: CASRPRGQLQETQYF
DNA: TGTGCCAGCAGGCCAAGAGGACAGCTCCAAGAGACCCAGTACTTC

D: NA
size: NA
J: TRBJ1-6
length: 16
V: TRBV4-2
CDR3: CASSQDLGGRYSPLHF
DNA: TGTGCCAGCAGCCAAGATCTCGGGGGAAGGTATTCACCCCTCCACTTT

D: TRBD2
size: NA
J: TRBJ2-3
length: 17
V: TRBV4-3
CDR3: CASSHRTSGGTGDTQYF
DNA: TGCGCCAGCAGCCATAGGACTAGCGGGGGCACAGGAGATACGCAGTATTTT

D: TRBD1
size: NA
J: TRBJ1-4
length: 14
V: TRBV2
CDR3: CASSDGTGVEKLFF
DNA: TGTGCCAGCAGTGATGGGACAGGAGTTGAAAAACTGTTTTTT

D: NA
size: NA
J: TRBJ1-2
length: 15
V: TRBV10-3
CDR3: CAISESTTGQMGYTF
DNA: TGTGCCATCAGTGAGTCGACTACAGGGCAGATGGGCTACACCTTC

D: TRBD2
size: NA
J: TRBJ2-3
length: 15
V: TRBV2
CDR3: CASSDRGGAPDTQYF
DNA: TGTGCCAGCAGTGATCGCGGGGGGGCACCAGATACGCAGTATTTT

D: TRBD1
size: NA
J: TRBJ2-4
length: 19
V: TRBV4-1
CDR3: CASSQDRGQGTIAKNIQYF
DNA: TGCGCCAGCAGCCAAGATAGGGGACAGGGGACTATAGCCAAAAACATTCAGTACTTC

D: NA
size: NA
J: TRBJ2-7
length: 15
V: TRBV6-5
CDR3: CASSYASGPAYEQYF
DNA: TGTGCCAGCAGTTACGCCAGCGGGCCCGCCTACGAGCAGTACTTC

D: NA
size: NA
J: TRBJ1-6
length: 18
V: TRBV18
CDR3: CASSPRNRGSSYNSPLHF
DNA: TGTGCCAGCTCACCACGAAATAGAGGAAGCTCCTATAATTCACCCCTCCACTTT

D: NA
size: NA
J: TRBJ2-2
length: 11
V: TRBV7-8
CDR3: CASSPRGELFF
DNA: TGTGCCAGCAGCCCCCGGGGGGAGCTGTTTTTT

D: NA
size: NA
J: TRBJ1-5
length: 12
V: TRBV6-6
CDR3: CASNQGNQPQHF
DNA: TGTGCCAGCAACCAGGGGAACCAGCCCCAGCATTTT

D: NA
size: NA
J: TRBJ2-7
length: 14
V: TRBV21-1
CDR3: CASSKAGGSYEQYF
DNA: TGTGCCAGCAGCAAAGCTGGAGGCTCCTACGAGCAGTACTTC

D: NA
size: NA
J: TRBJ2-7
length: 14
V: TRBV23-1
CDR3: CASSHPLLPAEQYF
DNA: TGCGCCAGCAGTCATCCTCTACTTCCTGCGGAGCAGTACTTC

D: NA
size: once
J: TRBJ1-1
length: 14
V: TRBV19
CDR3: CASSSQNSGTEAFF
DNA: TGTGCCAGTAGTTCGCAAAATTCGGGCACTGAAGCTTTCTTT

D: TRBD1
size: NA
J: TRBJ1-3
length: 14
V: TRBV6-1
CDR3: CASQDRAAGNTIYF
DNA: TGTGCCAGCCAGGACAGGGCTGCAGGAAACACCATATATTTT

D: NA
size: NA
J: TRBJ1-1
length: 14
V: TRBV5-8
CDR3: CASSLMWGGSEAFF
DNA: TGTGCCAGCAGCTTGATGTGGGGAGGGTCTGAAGCTTTCTTT

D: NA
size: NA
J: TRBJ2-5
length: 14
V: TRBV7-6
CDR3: CASSSRGVGETQYF
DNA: TGTGCCAGCAGCTCCAGGGGAGTTGGGGAGACCCAGTACTTC

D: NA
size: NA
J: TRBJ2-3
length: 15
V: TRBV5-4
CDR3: CASSLEDRRGDTQYF
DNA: TGTGCCAGCAGCTTGGAGGACAGAAGGGGAGATACGCAGTATTTT

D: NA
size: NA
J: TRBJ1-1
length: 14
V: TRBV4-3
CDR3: CASSQGTENTEAFF
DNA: TGCGCCAGCAGCCAAGGGACAGAGAACACTGAAGCTTTCTTT

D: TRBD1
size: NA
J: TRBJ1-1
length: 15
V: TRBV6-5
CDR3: CASSYGGTGVTEAFF
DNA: TGTGCCAGCAGTTACGGTGGCACAGGGGTCACTGAAGCTTTCTTT

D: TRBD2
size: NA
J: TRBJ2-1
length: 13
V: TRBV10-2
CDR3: CAGRGSVYNEQFF
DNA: TGCGCCGGGCGGGGGAGCGTATACAATGAGCAGTTCTTC

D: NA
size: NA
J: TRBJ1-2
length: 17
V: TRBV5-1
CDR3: CASSLVRLRQGSYGYTF
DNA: TGCGCCAGCAGCTTGGTCCGGCTGCGGCAGGGTAGCTATGGCTACACCTTC

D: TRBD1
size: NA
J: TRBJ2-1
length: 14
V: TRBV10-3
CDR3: CAIRPGQGENEQFF
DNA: TGTGCCATCAGGCCGGGACAGGGGGAGAATGAGCAGTTCTTC